This is a list of T cell receptor beta chains from one sample in a study of T cells after yellow fever vaccination. TCRdb re-analysed the 5' RACE reads in MiXCR, keeping a single row per CDR3 protein. The table records hundreds of thousands of distinct CDR3 sequences, roughly 12% of them present only once. The source material was PBMCs, sampled on the day of the first yellow fever vaccination. These receptors came from a man aged 18 to 29 who received the YFV17D yellow fever vaccine. Each CDR3 is given with its conserved first and last residue. The D gene is left open where the match is weak. Some rows have no size entry. The others give once, few or many, or a class for an expanded clone.

j_call d_call v_call clone_size cdr3_nt cdr3_aa
TRBJ1-5 TRBD1 TRBV11-1 - TGTGCCAGCAGCAGGATGACAGGGGGAACTTATGGGGATCAGCCCCAGCATTTT CASSRMTGGTYGDQPQHF
TRBJ1-5 - TRBV6-5 few TGTGCCAGCAGTTACGGGCCGTATAGCAATCAGCCCCAGCATTTT CASSYGPYSNQPQHF
TRBJ1-2 TRBD1 TRBV15 - TGTGCCACCAGCAGTCCTAGGGGGCAGGGCTATTATGGCTACACCTTC CATSSPRGQGYYGYTF
TRBJ1-1 TRBD1 TRBV24-1 few TGTGCCACCAGTGATTTGGGACAGGGGTACACTGAAGCTTTCTTT CATSDLGQGYTEAFF
TRBJ1-1 - TRBV12-3/TRBV12-4 - TGTGCCAGCAGGGTCAGCAGGGGGAACACTGAAGCTTTCTTT CASRVSRGNTEAFF
TRBJ2-3 - TRBV27 - TGTGCCAGCAAGCAGAACAGGGTCCGAATAGATACGCAGTATTTT CASKQNRVRIDTQYF
TRBJ1-1 - TRBV7-9 few TGTGCCAGCAGTCCAACAGGGACAGCTTTCTTT CASSPTGTAFF
TRBJ1-2 - TRBV6-2/TRBV6-3 - TGTGCCAGCACCAATTCTCGGGACAACTATGGCTACACCTTC CASTNSRDNYGYTF
TRBJ1-5 - TRBV20-1 few TGCAGTGCTAGCTCGGGGGGCGCGCCGGATCAGCCCCAGCATTTT CSASSGGAPDQPQHF
TRBJ1-1 - TRBV7-3 - TGTGCCAGCAGCTTAATGGGGTGGGGGAACACTGAAGCTTTCTTT CASSLMGWGNTEAFF
TRBJ1-2 - TRBV5-6 few TGTGCCAGCAGCATCAGAGATGGCTACACCTTC CASSIRDGYTF
TRBJ2-1 - TRBV13 few TGTGCCAGCAGCTCAAGACTGCGAGGCGAGCAGTTCTTC CASSSRLRGEQFF
TRBJ2-7 - TRBV12-3/TRBV12-4 - TGTGCCAGCAGTGTCCGAGAGGTAGGGAACCCATCCTACGAGCAGTACTTC CASSVREVGNPSYEQYF
TRBJ1-2 - TRBV5-1 few TGCGCCAGCAGCTTGGCCGCTGGGCTCCGCTATGGCTACACCTTC CASSLAAGLRYGYTF
TRBJ2-3 TRBD2 TRBV4-1 few TGCGCCAGCAGCCAAGCTGGAGCGGGGGGGCATACGCAGTATTTT CASSQAGAGGHTQYF
TRBJ2-1 - TRBV7-2 - TGTGCCAGCAGCTTAGTGTCCAGCCGTAATGAGCAGTTCTTC CASSLVSSRNEQFF
TRBJ1-1 TRBD1 TRBV20-1 few TGCAGTACAGGGGCTCAGAACACTGAAGCTTTCTTT CSTGAQNTEAFF
TRBJ2-1 TRBD1 TRBV5-1 few TGCGCCAGCAGGGAGACAGGGGGACCCAATGAGCAGTTCTTC CASRETGGPNEQFF
TRBJ2-7 - TRBV19 - TGTGCCAGTAGTATGTACGGGGGCGAGCAGTACTTC CASSMYGGEQYF
TRBJ1-1 - TRBV27 few TGTGCCAGCAGTTTCCCCTCGGGACCCCGGGCCACTGAAGCTTTCTTT CASSFPSGPRATEAFF
TRBJ1-4 - TRBV7-2 few TGTGCCAGCAGCTTGCTCCCGGGTCGAGAAAAACTGTTTTTT CASSLLPGREKLFF
TRBJ1-2 - TRBV5-1 many TGCGCCAGCAGCTTGTTCTCGGACCCAGACTATGGCTACACCTTC CASSLFSDPDYGYTF
TRBJ2-3 - TRBV29-1 - TGCAGCGTTGTGGTCAGGGGAGGCACAGATACGCAGTATTTT CSVVVRGGTDTQYF
TRBJ1-1 - TRBV5-6 - TGTGCCAGCAGCCCCGAGGGGGGCCGGACTGAAGCTTTCTTT CASSPEGGRTEAFF
TRBJ2-3 TRBD2 TRBV9 few TGTGCCAGCAGCGTATTCTCCAGCGGGGGGACAGATACGCAGTATTTT CASSVFSSGGTDTQYF
TRBJ1-2 - TRBV5-1 few TGCGCCAGCAGCTTGGCCGGCTTTGACTATGGCTACACCTTC CASSLAGFDYGYTF
TRBJ2-1 TRBD2 TRBV11-2 few TGTGCCAGCAGCTTAGTTTCTAGCGGGGGGAGCTCCTACAATGAGCAGTTCTTC CASSLVSSGGSSYNEQFF
TRBJ1-1 - TRBV19 - TGTGCCAGTAGTCCGACCCCTCCGATGGTGAACACTGAAGCTTTCTTT CASSPTPPMVNTEAFF
TRBJ2-1 TRBD1 TRBV4-3 - TGCGCCAGCAGCCAAGATGCGGTACAGGGGGTGAAAAATGAGCAGTTCTTC CASSQDAVQGVKNEQFF
TRBJ2-1 - TRBV5-1 few TGCGCCAGCAGCTTGGAGAGGAGGACTTTCTTC CASSLERRTFF
TRBJ2-5 - TRBV4-3 many TGCGCCAGCAGCCAAGAGTGGGACACGCCCTCCCGTTTGAAGACCCAGTACTTC CASSQEWDTPSRLKTQYF
TRBJ2-7 TRBD1 TRBV12-3/TRBV12-4 - TGTGCCAGCAGTCGGGACAGGGGGCTTTACGAGCAGTACTTC CASSRDRGLYEQYF
TRBJ1-4 - TRBV7-6 - TGTGCCAGCAGCTTATCGGGGATGGCGACTAATGAAAAACTGTTTTTT CASSLSGMATNEKLFF
TRBJ2-3 - TRBV29-1 many TGCAGCGTTGAATTCGGGGCCGCCACAGATACGCAGTATTTT CSVEFGAATDTQYF
TRBJ2-4 - TRBV27 few TGTGCCAGCAGTTCCCCTGGAGCCAAAAACATTCAGTACTTC CASSSPGAKNIQYF
TRBJ1-1 - TRBV14 few TGTGCCAGCAGCCTTGAGAAACACACTGAAGCTTTCTTT CASSLEKHTEAFF
TRBJ1-1 - TRBV27 - TGTGCCAGCAGTAACCCAGCGTGGGGGACTGAAGCTTTCTTT CASSNPAWGTEAFF
TRBJ2-3 TRBD2 TRBV18 few TGTGCCAGCTCTAACCAACGGGGGGGAACCACAGATACGCAGTATTTT CASSNQRGGTTDTQYF
TRBJ1-2 - TRBV5-1 - TGCGCCAGCAGGGCAGGGGTGCCCAACTATGGCTACCCCTTC CASRAGVPNYGYPF
TRBJ2-3 TRBD1 TRBV20-1 - TGCAGTGCTAGGATGGCAGGGGGCACTCATACGCAGTATTTT CSARMAGGTHTQYF
TRBJ1-2 - TRBV12-3/TRBV12-4 few TGTGCCAGCAGTTTAGACAGGCCAGGCTATGGCTACACCTTC CASSLDRPGYGYTF
TRBJ1-4 - TRBV7-9 - TGTGCCAGCAGCTTACTGCAGGTGGGGGATGAAAAACTGTTTTTT CASSLLQVGDEKLFF